Sequencing of this T cell receptor (beta chain) was carried out in a study of CD8+ T cells in alopecia areata. For the study at large: For the treated group, dosing was oral tofacitinib at 5 to 10 mg twice daily. Findings of the study overall: Scalp data also include sequences from resident alphabeta T cells of normal skin. Elevated clonality characterized lesional scalp relative to normal scalp, particularly in alopecia totalis/universalis.

Treatment of the sample: oral pan-JAK inhibitor, 5-10 mg twice daily. Researchers took lesional scalp punch biopsies and peripheral blood from people who were alopecia areata patients. J lost 5 bases, V lost 4 bases, and 4 bases had no gene match. The germline V gene encodes CDR1 ENHRY and CDR2 SYGVKD. The CDR3 length is 14 residues. Extraction and reverse transcription of RNA yielded cDNA as the sequencing template. The assay was immunoSEQ multiplex PCR, and TCRdb's table has in-frame clones only and misses some. This table holds about 190,000 clones, 60% to 70% found once. Of note for this clone: Antigen specificity is unknown.

The chain links TRBV10-3 to TRBJ2-5, with 10 positions matching TRBD1. The clonotype comes from a human donor with alopecia areata. The sequences come from CD4+ T cells sorted from blood, collected at week 4, from a patient treated with tofacitinib. In DNA, the CDR3 is TGTGCCATCAGTGCGACAGGGGGCATGGAGACCCAGTACTTC. It yields the protein CAISATGGMETQYF.